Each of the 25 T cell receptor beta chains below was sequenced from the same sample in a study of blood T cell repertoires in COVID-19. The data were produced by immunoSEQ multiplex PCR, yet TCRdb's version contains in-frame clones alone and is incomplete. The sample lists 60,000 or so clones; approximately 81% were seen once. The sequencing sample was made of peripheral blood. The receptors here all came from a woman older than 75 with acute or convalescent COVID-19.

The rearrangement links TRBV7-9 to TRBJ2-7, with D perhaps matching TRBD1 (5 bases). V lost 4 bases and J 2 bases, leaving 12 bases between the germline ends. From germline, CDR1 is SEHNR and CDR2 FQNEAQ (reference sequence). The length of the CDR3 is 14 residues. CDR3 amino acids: CASSSTTDPYEQYF. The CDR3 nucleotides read TGTGCCAGCAGCTCAACGACAGACCCCTACGAGCAGTACTTC.

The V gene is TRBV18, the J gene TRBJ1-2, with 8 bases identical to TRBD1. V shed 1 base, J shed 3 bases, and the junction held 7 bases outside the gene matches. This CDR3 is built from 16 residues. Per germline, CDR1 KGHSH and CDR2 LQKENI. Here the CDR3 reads CASSPRGTGYDYGYTF. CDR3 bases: TGTGCCAGCTCACCACGCGGGACAGGTTATGACTATGGCTACACCTTC.

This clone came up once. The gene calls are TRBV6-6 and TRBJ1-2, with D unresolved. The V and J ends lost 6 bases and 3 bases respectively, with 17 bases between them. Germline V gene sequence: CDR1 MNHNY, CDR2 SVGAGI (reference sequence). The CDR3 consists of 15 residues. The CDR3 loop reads CASSSSLTKHYGYTF. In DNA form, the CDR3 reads TGTGCCAGCAGCTCGAGCTTGACTAAACACTATGGCTACACCTTC.

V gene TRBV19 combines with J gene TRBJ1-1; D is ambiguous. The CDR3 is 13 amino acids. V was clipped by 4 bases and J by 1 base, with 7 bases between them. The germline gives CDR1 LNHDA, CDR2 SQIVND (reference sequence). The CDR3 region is CASSTTQNTEAFF. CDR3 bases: TGTGCCAGTAGTACAACACAGAACACTGAAGCTTTCTTT.

CDR3: CASSHPETSGGYEQYF. The CDR3 DNA reads TGTGCCAGCAGCCACCCAGAAACAAGCGGGGGGTACGAGCAGTACTTC. V gene TRBV14 combines with J gene TRBJ2-7; 9 positions match TRBD2. The germline V gene encodes CDR1 SGHDN and CDR2 FVKESK. The CDR3 contains 16 residues. J gave up 4 bases and V 3 bases, and 10 bases lay outside the gene matches.

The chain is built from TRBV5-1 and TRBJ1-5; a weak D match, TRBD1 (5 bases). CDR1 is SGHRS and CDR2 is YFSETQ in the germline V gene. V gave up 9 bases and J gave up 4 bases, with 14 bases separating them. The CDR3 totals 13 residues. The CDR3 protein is CAIPGRGNQPQHF. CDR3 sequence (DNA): TGCGCCATCCCGGGGAGGGGTAATCAGCCCCAGCATTTT. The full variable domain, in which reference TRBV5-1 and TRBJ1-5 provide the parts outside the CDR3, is KAGVTQTPRYLIKTRGQQVTLSCSPISGHRSVSWYQQTPGQGLQFLFEYFSETQRNKGNFPGRFSGRQFSNSRSEMNVSTLELGDSALYLCAIPGRGNQPQHFGDGTRLSIL.

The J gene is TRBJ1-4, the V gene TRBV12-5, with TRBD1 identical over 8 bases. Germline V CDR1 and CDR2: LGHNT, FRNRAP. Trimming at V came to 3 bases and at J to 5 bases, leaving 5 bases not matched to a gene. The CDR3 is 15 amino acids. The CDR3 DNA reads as TGTGCTAGTGGTTTCCGGACAGGGATGAATGAAAAACTGTTTTTT. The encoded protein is CASGFRTGMNEKLFF.

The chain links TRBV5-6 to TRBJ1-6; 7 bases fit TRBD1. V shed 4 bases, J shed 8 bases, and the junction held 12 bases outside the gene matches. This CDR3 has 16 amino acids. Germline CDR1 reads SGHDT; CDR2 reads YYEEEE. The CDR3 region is CASSPRQGKSDSPLHF. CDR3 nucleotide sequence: TGTGCCAGCAGCCCTAGACAGGGAAAAAGCGATTCACCCCTCCACTTT.

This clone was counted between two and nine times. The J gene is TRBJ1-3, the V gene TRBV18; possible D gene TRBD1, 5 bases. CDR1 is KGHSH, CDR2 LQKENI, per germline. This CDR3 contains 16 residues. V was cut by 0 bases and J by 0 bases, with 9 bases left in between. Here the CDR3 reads CASSPPGGVSGNTIYF. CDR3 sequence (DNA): TGTGCCAGCTCACCACCTGGAGGGGTCTCTGGAAACACCATATATTTT.

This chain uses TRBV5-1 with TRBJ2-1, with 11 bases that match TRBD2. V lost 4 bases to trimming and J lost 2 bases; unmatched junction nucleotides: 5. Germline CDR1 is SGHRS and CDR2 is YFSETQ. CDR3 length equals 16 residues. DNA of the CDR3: TGCGCCAGCAGCAAAACTAGCGGGGGAACCTACAATGAGCAGTTCTTC. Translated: CASSKTSGGTYNEQFF.

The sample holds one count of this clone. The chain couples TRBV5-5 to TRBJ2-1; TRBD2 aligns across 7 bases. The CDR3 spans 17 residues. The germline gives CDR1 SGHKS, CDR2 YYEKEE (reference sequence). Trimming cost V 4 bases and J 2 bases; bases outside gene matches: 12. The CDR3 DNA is TGTGCCAGCAGCCCGACATGGACTAGTCTAACCTACAATGAGCAGTTCTTC. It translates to CASSPTWTSLTYNEQFF.

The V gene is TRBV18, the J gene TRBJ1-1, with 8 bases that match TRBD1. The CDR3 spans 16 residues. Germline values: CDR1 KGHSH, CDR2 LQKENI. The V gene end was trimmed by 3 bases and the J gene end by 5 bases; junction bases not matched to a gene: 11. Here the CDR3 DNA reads TGTGCCAGCTCACCGAGGACAGGGCTTCGCGGTACTGAAGCTTTCTTT. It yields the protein CASSPRTGLRGTEAFF.

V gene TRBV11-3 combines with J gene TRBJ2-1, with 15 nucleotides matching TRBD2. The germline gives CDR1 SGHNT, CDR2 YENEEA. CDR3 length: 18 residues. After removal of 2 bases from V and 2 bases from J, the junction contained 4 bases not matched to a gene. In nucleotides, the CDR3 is TGTGCCAGCAGCTTAATCGGGACTAGCGGGGGGACCTACAATGAGCAGTTCTTC. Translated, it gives CASSLIGTSGGTYNEQFF.

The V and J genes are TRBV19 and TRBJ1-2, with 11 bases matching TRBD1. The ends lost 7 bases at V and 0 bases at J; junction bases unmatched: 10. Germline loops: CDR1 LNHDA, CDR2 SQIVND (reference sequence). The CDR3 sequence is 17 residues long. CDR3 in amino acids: CASKMGQGQGANYGYTF. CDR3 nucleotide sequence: TGTGCCAGTAAGATGGGACAGGGACAGGGGGCTAACTATGGCTACACCTTC.

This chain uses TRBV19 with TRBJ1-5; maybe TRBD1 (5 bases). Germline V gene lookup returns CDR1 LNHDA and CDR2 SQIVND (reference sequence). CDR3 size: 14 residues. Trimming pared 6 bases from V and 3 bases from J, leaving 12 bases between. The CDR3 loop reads CASSPWGLNQPQHF. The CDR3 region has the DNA TGTGCCAGTAGCCCTTGGGGCCTCAATCAGCCCCAGCATTTT.

The CDR3 region has the DNA TGTGCCATAGCAAGAAACGGCCAAGAGACCCAGTACTTC. It codes for CAIARNGQETQYF. The chain links TRBV10-3 to TRBJ2-5; D remains ambiguous. This CDR3 is built from 13 residues. The V gene's germline CDR1 is ENHRY and CDR2 SYGVKD. With 9 bases removed from V and 1 base from J, the gap between germline ends came to 12 bases.

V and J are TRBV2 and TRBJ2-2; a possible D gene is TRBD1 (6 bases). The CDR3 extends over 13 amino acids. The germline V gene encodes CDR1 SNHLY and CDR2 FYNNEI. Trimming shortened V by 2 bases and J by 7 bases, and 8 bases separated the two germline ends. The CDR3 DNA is TGTGCCAGCAGTGAACAGGGGCACGGGGAGCTGTTTTTT. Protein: CASSEQGHGELFF.

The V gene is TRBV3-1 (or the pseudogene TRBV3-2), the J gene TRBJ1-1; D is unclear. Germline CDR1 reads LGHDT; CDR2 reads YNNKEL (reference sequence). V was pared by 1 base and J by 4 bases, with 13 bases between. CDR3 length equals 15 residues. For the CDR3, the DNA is TGTGCCAGCAGCCAAGTCGAGGGTTTGGGCACTGAAGCTTTCTTT. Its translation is CASSQVEGLGTEAFF.

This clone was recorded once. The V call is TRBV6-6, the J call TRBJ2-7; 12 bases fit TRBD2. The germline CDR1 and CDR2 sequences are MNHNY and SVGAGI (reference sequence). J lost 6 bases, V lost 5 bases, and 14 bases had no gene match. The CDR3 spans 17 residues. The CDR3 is CASSRRLAGANSPEQYF. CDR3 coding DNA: TGTGCCAGCAGTCGTAGACTAGCGGGGGCCAATTCACCCGAGCAGTACTTC.

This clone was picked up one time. In DNA, the CDR3 is TGTGCCAGCATGACGGAGTCTCCCTACGAGCAGTACTTC. It specifies CASMTESPYEQYF. V usage is TRBV6-5 and J usage is TRBJ2-7, with D unresolved. The CDR3 has 13 residues. CDR1 is MNHEY, CDR2 SVGAGI, per germline. V was shortened by 7 bases and J by 2 bases, with 12 bases between the two germline ends.

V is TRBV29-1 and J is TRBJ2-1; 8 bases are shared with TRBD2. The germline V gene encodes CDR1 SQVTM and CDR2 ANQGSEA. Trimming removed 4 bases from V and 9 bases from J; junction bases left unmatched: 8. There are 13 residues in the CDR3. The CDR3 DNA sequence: TGCAGCGTTGCCGGCGGACTAGCCGGTGAGCAGTTCTTC. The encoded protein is CSVAGGLAGEQFF.

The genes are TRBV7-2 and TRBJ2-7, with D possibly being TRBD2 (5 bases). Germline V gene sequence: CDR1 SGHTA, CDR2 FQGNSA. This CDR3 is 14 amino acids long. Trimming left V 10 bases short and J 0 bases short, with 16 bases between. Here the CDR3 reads CAINPLRGSYEQYF. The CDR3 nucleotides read TGTGCCATAAATCCACTTCGGGGCTCCTACGAGCAGTACTTC. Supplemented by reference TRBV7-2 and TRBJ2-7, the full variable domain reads GAGVSQSPSNKVTEKGKDVELRCDPISGHTALYWYRQSLGQGLEFLIYFQGNSAPDKSGLPSDRFSAERTGGSVSTLTIQRTQQEDSAVYLCAINPLRGSYEQYFGPGTRLTVT.

The CDR3 sequence: CASRTPGQWNSPLHF. DNA of the CDR3: TGTGCCAGCAGAACCCCGGGACAGTGGAATTCACCCCTCCACTTT. The chain recombines TRBV6-6 with TRBJ1-6; 7 nucleotides match TRBD1. Germline CDR1 is MNHNY and CDR2 is SVGAGI (reference sequence). This CDR3 spans 15 amino acids. V shed 6 bases and J 7 bases; nucleotides not matched to a gene: 9.

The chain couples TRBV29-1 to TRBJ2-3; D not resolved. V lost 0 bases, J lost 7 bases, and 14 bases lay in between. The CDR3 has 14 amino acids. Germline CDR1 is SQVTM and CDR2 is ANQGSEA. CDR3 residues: CSVEEPRIFYTQYF. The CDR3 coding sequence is TGCAGCGTTGAAGAACCCAGGATATTTTATACGCAGTATTTT.

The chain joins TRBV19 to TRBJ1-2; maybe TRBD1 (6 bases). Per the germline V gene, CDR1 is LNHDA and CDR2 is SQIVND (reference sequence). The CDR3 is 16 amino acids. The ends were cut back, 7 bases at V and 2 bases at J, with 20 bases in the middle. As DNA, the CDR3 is TGTGCCAGTAAAGGGGGTGAGGCAGGGGCAAACTATGGCTACACCTTC. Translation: CASKGGEAGANYGYTF.